This T cell receptor beta chain appears in the sequencing data of a study of CD8 T cell repertoires and HIV-1 epitope variants. Study at large: Controls included no peptide, Ebola AY9 epitope, and a CMV, EBV, flu pool. The baseline condition was 1M T cells left uncultured. IL-2, IL-7 and IL-15 were added on days 3 and 7 of roughly 10-day cultures.

This clone was seen a few times. The target antigen is unknown. Some clones are missing from TCRdb's copy, which holds only in-frame ones; the method was immunoSEQ multiplex PCR. The table lists 5,000 to 8,000 clones, approximately 71% of them singletons. There are 13 residues in the CDR3. CDR1 and CDR2 (germline): SGHRS, YFSETQ. V lost 4 bases to trimming and J lost 8 bases; unmatched junction nucleotides: 5. This TCR was recovered from a male donor with HIV. The sequencing sample was made of cultured CD8+ T cells derived from PBMCs. The chain recombines TRBV5-1 with TRBJ1-2; TRBD1 aligns across 10 bases. The CDR3 loop is CASSQGTGVGYTF. DNA for the CDR3: TGCGCCAGCAGCCAGGGGACAGGGGTCGGCTACACCTTC.